This TCR beta chain stems from a study of cytomegalovirus exposure and HLA in healthy donors. CDR1 is LNHDA and CDR2 is SQIVND in the germline V gene (reference sequence). J lost 0 bases, V lost 5 bases, and 6 bases had no gene match. The CDR3 is made up of 15 amino acids. Produced via immunoSEQ multiplex PCR; TCRdb's table is partial and in-frame only. The sample records about 220,000 clones, roughly 88% being singletons. Findings of the study overall: The authors enumerated 150 to 200 TCR beta chains as linked to cytomegalovirus. Many donors shared some public TCRs, even though most TCR sequences were rare.

Concerning this clone itself: Antigen specificity is unknown.

The TCR comes from a young woman in good health and CMV-seronegative. The V gene is TRBV19, the J gene TRBJ1-1; 7 nucleotides agree with TRBD1. The source material was PBMCs. CDR3 region: CASSPRQGLNTEAFF. In DNA, the CDR3 is TGTGCCAGTAGTCCCAGACAGGGACTGAACACTGAAGCTTTCTTT.